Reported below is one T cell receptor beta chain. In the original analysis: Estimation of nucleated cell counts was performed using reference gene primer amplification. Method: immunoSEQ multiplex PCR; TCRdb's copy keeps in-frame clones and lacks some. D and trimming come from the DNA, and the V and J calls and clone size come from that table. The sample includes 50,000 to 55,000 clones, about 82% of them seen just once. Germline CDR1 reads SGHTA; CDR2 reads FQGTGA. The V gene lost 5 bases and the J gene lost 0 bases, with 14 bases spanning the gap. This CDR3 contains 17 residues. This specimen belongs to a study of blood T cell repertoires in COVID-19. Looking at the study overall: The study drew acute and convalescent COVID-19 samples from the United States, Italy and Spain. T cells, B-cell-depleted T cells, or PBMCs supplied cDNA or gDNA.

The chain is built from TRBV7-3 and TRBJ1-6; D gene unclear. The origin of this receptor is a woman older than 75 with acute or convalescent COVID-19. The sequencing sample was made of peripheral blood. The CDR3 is CASSPPFCCSYNSPLHF. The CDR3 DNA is TGTGCCAGCAGCCCCCCGTTTTGTTGCTCCTATAATTCACCCCTCCACTTT.